This T cell receptor (beta chain) was documented in a study of blood T cells in healthy people across ages. Peripheral blood was drawn, roughly 10 milliliters per donor. For the second PCR, which ran for about 7 to 11 cycles, a sample-barcoded 5' primer and a J-beta primer mix were used. TCRdb recomputed calls from the 5' RACE reads with MiXCR, one row per CDR3 protein. Among about 970,000 distinct CDR3 sequences listed, 51% were seen once. The CDR3 sequence is 15 residues long. CDR1 SEHNR and CDR2 FQNEAQ come from the germline V gene (reference sequence). V was pared by 2 bases and J by 6 bases, with 7 bases of the junction left unmatched.

J is TRBJ2-1 and V is TRBV7-9; 7 nucleotides line up with TRBD2. The material sequenced was blood. The clonotype comes from a woman aged 55-75 years in good health. The CDR3 DNA sequence: TGTGCCAGCAGCTTACGAACTAGCGTTCGCAATGAGCAGTTCTTC. Translated, it gives CASSLRTSVRNEQFF.